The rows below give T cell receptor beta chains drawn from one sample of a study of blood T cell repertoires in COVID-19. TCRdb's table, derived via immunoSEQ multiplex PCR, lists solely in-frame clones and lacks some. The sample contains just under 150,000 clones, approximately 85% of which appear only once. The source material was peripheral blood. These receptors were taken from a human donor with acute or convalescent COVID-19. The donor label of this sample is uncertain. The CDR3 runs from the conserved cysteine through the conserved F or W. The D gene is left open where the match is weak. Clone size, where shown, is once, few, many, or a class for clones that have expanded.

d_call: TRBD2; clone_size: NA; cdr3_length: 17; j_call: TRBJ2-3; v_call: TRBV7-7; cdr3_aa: CASSLVPSGGDADTQYF; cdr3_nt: TGTGCTAGCAGCTTAGTTCCTAGCGGGGGTGACGCAGATACGCAGTATTTT
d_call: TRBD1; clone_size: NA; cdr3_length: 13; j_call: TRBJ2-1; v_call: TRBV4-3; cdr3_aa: CASSQDLRDREFF; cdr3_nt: TGCGCCAGCAGCCAAGATTTGAGGGACAGAGAGTTCTTC
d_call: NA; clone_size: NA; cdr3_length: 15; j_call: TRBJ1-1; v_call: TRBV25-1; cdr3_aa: CASRRAALTNTEAFF; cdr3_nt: TGTGCCAGCAGGCGGGCCGCGTTAACGAACACTGAAGCTTTCTTT
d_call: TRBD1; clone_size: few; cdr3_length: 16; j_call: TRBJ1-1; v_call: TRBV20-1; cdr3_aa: CSASQLGQGLNTEAFF; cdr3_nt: TGCAGTGCTAGTCAGTTGGGACAGGGGCTGAACACTGAAGCTTTCTTT
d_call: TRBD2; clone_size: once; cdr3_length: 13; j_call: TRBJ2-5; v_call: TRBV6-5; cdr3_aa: CASTVAGAETQYF; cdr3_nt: TGTGCCAGCACTGTTGCGGGAGCGGAGACCCAGTACTTC
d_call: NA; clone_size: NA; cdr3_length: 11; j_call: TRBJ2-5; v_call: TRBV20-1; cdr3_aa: CSATRGETQYF; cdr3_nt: TGCAGTGCTACGAGGGGGGAGACCCAGTACTTC
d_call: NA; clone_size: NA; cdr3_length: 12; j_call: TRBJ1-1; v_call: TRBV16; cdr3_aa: CASRQGNTEAFF; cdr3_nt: TGTGCCAGCAGACAGGGGAACACTGAAGCTTTCTTT
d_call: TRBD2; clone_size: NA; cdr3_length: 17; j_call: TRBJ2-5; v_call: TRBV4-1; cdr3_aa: CASSQVFGGGPQETQYF; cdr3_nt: TGCGCCAGCAGCCAAGTTTTCGGCGGGGGGCCTCAAGAGACCCAGTACTTC
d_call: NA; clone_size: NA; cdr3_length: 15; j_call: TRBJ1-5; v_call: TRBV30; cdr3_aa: CAWSTAGISNQPQHF; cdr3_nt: TGTGCCTGGAGTACGGCAGGGATTAGCAATCAGCCCCAGCATTTT
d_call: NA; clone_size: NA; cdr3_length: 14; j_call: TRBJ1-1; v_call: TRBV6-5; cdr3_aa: CASSRGLPNTEAFF; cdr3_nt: TGTGCCAGCAGCCGGGGACTGCCGAACACTGAAGCTTTCTTT
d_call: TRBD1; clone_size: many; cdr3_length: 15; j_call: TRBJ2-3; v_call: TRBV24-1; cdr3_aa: CATRGTAAGEDTQYF; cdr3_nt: TGTGCCACCAGAGGGACAGCGGCCGGGGAAGATACGCAGTATTTT
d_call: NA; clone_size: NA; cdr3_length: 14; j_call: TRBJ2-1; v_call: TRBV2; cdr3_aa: CASHREVRNNEQFF; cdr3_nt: TGTGCCAGCCACCGCGAGGTGAGAAACAATGAGCAGTTCTTC
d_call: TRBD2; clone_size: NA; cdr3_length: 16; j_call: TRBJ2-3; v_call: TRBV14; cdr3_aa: CASSQVGLAGVFTQYF; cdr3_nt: TGTGCCAGCAGCCAAGTAGGACTAGCGGGGGTTTTTACGCAGTATTTT
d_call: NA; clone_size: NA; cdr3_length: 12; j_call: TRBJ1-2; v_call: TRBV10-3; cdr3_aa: CAISLTAYGYTF; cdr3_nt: TGTGCCATCAGCCTAACAGCCTATGGCTACACCTTC
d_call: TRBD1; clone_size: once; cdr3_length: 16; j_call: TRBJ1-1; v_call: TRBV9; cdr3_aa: CASSLAGTGDFAEAFF; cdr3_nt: TGTGCCAGCAGCCTAGCCGGGACAGGGGACTTTGCTGAAGCTTTCTTT
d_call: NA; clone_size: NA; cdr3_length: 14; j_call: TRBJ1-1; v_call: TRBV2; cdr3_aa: CASSERRGATEAFF; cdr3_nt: TGTGCCAGCAGTGAGAGGAGGGGTGCCACTGAAGCTTTCTTT
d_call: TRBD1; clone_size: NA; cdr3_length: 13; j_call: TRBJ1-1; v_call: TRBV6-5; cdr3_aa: CASSRQGKTEAFF; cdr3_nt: TGTGCCAGCAGTAGACAGGGTAAAACTGAAGCTTTCTTT
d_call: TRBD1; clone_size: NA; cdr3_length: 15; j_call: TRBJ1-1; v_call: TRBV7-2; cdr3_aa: CASSLWGQGLTEAFF; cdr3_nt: TGTGCCAGCAGCTTATGGGGACAGGGACTCACTGAAGCTTTCTTT
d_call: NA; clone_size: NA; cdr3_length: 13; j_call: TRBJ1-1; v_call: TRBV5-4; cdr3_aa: CASSRSGDTEAFF; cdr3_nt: TGTGCCAGCAGCCGGTCAGGGGACACTGAAGCTTTCTTT
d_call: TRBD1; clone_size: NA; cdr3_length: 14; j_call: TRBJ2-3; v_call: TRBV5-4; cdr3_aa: CASSVGQVVDTQYF; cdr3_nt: TGTGCCAGCAGCGTGGGACAGGTCGTGGATACGCAGTATTTT
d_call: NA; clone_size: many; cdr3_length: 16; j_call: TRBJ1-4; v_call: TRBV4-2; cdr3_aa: CASSQDSDTTNEKLFF; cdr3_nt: TGTGCCAGCAGCCAAGACAGCGATACAACTAATGAAAAACTGTTTTTT
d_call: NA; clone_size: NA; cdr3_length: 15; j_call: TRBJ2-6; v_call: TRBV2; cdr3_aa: CASSSGFSGANVLTF; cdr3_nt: TGTGCCAGCAGTTCAGGGTTCTCTGGGGCCAACGTCCTGACTTTC
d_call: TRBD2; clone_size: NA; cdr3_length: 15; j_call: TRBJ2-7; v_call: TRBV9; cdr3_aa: CASSPGTRVPYEQYF; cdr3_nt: TGTGCCAGCAGCCCCGGGACTAGAGTCCCCTACGAGCAGTACTTC
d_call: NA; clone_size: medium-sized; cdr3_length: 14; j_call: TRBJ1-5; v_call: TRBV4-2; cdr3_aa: CASSEAGSGQPQHF; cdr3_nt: TGTGCCAGCAGCGAAGCAGGGAGCGGGCAGCCCCAGCATTTT
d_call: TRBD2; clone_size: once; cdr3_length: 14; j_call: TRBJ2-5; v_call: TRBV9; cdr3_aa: CASNLGGGVETQYF; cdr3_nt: TGTGCCAGCAATTTGGGCGGGGGGGTAGAGACCCAGTACTTC
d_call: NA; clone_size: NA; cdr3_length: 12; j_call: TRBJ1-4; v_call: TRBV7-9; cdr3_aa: CASSTRKEKLFF; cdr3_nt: TGTGCCAGCAGCACACGAAAGGAAAAACTGTTTTTT
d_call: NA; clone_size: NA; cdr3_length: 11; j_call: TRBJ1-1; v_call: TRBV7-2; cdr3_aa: CASSFSGEAFF; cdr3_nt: TGTGCCAGCAGCTTTTCGGGTGAAGCTTTCTTT
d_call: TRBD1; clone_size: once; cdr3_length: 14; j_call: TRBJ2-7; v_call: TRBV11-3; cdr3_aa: CASSSGQGAGEQYF; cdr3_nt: TGTGCCAGCAGCTCCGGACAGGGGGCTGGCGAGCAGTACTTC
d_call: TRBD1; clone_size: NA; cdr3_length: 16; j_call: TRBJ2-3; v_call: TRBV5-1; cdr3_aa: CASSERTGGRTDTQYF; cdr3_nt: TGCGCCAGCAGCGAGAGGACAGGGGGCAGGACAGATACGCAGTATTTT
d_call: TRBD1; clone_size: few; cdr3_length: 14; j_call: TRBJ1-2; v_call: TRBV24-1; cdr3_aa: CATSDPRQGLGYTF; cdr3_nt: TGTGCCACCAGTGATCCCCGACAGGGACTGGGCTACACCTTC
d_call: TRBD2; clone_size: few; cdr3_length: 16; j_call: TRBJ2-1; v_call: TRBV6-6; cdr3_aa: CASRPGRSGRGNEQFF; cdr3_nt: TGTGCCAGCAGGCCCGGTCGGAGCGGGAGAGGCAATGAGCAGTTCTTC
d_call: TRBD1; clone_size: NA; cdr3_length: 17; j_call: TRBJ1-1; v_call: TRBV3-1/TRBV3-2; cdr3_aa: CASSQSQGAAMNTEAFF; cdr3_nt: TGTGCCAGCAGCCAGTCTCAGGGGGCGGCAATGAACACTGAAGCTTTCTTT
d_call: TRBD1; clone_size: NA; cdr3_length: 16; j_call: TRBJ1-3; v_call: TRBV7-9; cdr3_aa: CASERDSHSSGNTIYF; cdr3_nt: TGTGCCAGTGAAAGGGACAGCCATTCCTCTGGAAACACCATATATTTT
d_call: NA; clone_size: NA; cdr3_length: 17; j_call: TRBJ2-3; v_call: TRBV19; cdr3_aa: CASSSPGTTISTDTQYF; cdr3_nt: TGTGCCAGTAGTAGCCCCGGGACAACCATTAGCACAGATACGCAGTATTTT
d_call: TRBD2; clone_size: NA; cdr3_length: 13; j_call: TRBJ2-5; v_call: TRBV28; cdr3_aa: CASKRGARETQYF; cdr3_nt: TGTGCCAGTAAGCGGGGGGCCAGGGAGACCCAGTACTTC
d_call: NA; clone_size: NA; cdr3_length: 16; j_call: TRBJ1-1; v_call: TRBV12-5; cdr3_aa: CASGLVLGRANTEAFF; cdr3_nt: TGTGCTAGTGGTTTGGTATTGGGCAGGGCTAACACTGAAGCTTTCTTT
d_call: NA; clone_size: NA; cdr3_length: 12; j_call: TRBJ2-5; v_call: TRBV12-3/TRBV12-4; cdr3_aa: CASSQITETQYF; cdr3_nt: TGTGCCAGCAGCCAGATAACGGAGACCCAGTACTTC
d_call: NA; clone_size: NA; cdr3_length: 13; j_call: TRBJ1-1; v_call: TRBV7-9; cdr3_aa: CASSDRGNTEAFF; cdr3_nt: TGTGCCAGCAGTGATCGGGGGAACACTGAAGCTTTCTTT
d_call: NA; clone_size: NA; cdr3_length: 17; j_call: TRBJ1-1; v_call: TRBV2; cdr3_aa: CASSEALQQPWNTEAFF; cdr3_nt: TGTGCCAGCAGTGAAGCGCTTCAACAGCCCTGGAACACTGAAGCTTTCTTT
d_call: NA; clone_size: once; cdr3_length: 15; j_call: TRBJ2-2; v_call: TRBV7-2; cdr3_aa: CASSLRGGFTGELFF; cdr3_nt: TGTGCCAGCAGTCTAAGGGGGGGTTTCACCGGGGAGCTGTTTTTT
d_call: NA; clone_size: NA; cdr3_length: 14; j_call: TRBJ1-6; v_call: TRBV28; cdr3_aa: CASSTGTPNSPLHF; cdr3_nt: TGTGCCAGCAGTACCGGGACACCTAATTCACCCCTCCACTTT
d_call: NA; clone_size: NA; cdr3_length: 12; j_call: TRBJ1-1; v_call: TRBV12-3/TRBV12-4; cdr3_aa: CASSYRDTEAFF; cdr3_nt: TGTGCCAGCAGTTACAGGGACACTGAAGCTTTCTTT
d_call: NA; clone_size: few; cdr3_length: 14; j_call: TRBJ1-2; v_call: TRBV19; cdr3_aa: CASSIPAGRGGYTF; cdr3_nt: TGTGCCAGTAGTATCCCCGCGGGCAGGGGTGGCTACACCTTC
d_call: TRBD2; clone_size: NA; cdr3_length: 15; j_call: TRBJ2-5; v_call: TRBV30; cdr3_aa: CAWRRKGLAEETQYF; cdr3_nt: TGTGCCTGGAGGAGAAAGGGACTAGCGGAAGAGACCCAGTACTTC
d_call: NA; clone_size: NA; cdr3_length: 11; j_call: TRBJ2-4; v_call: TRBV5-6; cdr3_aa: CASSLRGQADF; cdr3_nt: TGTGCCAGCAGCTTGAGAGGGCAGGCGGACTTC